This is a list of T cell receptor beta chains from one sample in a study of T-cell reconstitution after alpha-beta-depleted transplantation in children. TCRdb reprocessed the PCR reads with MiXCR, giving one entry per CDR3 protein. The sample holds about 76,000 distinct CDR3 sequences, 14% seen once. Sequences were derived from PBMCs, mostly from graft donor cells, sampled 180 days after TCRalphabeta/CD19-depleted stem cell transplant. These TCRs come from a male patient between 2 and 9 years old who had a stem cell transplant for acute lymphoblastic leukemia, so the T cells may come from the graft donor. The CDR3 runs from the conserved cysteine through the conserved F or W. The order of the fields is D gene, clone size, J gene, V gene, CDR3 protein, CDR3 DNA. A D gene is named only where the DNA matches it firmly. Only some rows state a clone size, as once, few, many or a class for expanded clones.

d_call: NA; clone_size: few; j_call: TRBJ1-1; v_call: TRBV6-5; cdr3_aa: CASSYSRRNTEAFF; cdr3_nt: TGTGCCAGCAGTTACTCGAGAAGGAACACTGAAGCTTTCTTT
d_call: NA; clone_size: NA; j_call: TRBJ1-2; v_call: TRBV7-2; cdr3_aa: CASSPSYGYTF; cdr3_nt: TGTGCCAGCAGCCCATCCTATGGCTACACCTTC
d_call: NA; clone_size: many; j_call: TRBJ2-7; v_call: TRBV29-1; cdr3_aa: CSVRYLSSYEQYF; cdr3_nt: TGCAGCGTTCGGTACTTAAGCTCCTACGAGCAGTACTTC
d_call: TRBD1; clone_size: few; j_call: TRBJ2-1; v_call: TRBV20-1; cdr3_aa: CSARVQGGYNEQFF; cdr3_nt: TGCAGTGCTAGGGTACAGGGGGGATACAATGAGCAGTTCTTC
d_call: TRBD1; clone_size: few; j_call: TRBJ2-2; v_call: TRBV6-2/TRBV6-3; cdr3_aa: CASRTDRLDTGELFF; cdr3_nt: TGTGCCAGCAGAACGGACAGGTTGGACACCGGGGAGCTGTTTTTT
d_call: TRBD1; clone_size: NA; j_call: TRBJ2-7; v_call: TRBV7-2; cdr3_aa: CASSTTGQAKSSYEQYF; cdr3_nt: TGTGCCAGCAGCACGACGGGACAGGCCAAAAGCTCCTACGAGCAGTACTTC
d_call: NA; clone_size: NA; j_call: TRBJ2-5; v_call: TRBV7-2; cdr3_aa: CASSLVVETQYF; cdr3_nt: TGTGCCAGCAGCTTAGTGGTAGAGACCCAGTACTTC
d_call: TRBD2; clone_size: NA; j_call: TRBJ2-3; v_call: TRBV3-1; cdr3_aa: CASSLLILAGSKDTQYF; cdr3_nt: TGTGCCAGCAGCCTTCTGATTTTAGCGGGTTCGAAAGATACGCAGTATTTT
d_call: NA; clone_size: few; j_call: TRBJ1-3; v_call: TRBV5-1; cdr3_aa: CASSFLQGPGNTIYF; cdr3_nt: TGCGCCAGCAGCTTCCTACAGGGTCCTGGAAACACCATATATTTT
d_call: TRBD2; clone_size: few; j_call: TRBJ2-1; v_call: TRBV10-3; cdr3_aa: CAISDHTSGTDEQFF; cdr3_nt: TGTGCCATCAGTGATCATACTAGCGGGACTGATGAGCAGTTCTTC
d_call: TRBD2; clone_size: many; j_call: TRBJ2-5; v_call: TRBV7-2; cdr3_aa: CASSSRLAGGGETQYF; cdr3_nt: TGTGCCAGCAGCTCGAGACTAGCGGGAGGAGGGGAGACCCAGTACTTC
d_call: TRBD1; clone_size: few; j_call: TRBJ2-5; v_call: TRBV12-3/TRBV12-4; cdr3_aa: CASSFGDRDTETQYF; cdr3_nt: TGTGCCAGCAGTTTCGGGGACAGGGATACGGAGACCCAGTACTTC
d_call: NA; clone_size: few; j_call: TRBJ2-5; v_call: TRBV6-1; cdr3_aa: CASSRTGRQETQYF; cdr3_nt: TGTGCCAGCAGTCGCACAGGAAGACAAGAGACCCAGTACTTC
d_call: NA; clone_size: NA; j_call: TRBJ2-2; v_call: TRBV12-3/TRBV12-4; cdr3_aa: CATRVHGTGELFF; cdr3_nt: TGTGCCACCCGGGTTCACGGGACCGGGGAGCTGTTTTTT
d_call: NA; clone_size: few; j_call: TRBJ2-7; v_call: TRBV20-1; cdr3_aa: CSARGSPSSYEQYF; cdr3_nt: TGCAGTGCTAGAGGTTCCCCCAGCTCCTACGAGCAGTACTTC
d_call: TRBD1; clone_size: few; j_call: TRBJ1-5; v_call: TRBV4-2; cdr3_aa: CASSQRQGASLPQHF; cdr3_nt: TGTGCCAGCAGCCAGAGACAGGGGGCCTCGTTACCCCAGCATTTT
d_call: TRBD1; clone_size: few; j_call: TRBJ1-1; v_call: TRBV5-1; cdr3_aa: CASSYRDRVNTEAFF; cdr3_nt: TGCGCCAGCAGCTACCGGGACAGGGTGAACACTGAAGCTTTCTTT
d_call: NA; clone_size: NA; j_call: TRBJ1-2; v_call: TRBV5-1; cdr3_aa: CASSFNGETNYGYTF; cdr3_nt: TGCGCCAGCAGCTTTAACGGGGAGACCAACTATGGCTACACCTTC
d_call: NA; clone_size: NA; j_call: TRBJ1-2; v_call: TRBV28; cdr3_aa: CATVPAADYGYTF; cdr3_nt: TGTGCCACGGTCCCAGCGGCGGACTATGGCTACACCTTC
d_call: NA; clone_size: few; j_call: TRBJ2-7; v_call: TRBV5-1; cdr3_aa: CASSPNQGSYEQYF; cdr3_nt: TGCGCCAGCAGCCCGAATCAGGGCTCCTACGAGCAGTACTTC
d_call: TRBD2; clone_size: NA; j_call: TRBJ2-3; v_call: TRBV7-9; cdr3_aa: CASSPGGQYF; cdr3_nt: TGTGCCAGCTCTCCGGGGGGGCAGTATTTT
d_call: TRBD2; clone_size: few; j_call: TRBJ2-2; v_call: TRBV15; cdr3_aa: CATSSAPGLAGGELFF; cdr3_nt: TGTGCCACCAGCAGCGCTCCTGGACTAGCGGGCGGGGAGCTGTTTTTT
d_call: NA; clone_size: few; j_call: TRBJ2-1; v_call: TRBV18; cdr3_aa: CASSPRGSGYNEQFF; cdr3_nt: TGTGCCAGCTCACCAAGGGGTAGCGGTTACAATGAGCAGTTCTTC
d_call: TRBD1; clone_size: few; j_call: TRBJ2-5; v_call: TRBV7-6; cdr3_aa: CASSPKPGGVGTQYF; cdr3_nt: TGTGCCAGCAGTCCCAAACCAGGGGGCGTCGGGACCCAGTACTTC
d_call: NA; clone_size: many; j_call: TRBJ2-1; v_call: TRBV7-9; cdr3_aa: CASSLVEGNEQFF; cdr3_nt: TGTGCCAGCAGCTTAGTGGAGGGCAATGAGCAGTTCTTC